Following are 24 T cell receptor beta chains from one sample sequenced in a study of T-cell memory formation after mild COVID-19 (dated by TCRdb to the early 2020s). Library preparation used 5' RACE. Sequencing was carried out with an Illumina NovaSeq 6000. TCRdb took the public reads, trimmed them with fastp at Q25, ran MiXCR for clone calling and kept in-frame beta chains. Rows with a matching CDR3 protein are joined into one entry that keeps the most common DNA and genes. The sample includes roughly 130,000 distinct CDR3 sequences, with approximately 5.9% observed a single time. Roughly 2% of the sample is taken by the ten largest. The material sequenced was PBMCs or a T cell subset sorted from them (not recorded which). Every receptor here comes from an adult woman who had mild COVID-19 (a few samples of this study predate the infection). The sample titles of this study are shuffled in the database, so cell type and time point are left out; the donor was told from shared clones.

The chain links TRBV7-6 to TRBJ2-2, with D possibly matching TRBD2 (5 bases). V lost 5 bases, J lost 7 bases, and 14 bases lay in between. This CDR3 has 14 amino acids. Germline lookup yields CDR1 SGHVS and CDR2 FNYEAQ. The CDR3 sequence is CASSLYLEGGELFF. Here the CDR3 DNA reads TGTGCCAGCAGCCTCTATCTCGAGGGCGGGGAGCTGTTTTTT.

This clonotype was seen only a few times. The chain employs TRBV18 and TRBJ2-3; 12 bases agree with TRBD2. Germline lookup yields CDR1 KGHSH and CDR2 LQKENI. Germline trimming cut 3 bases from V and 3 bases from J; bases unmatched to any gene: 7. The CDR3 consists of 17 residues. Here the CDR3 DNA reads TGTGCCAGCTCACCGGGACTAGCGGGCTCAAATACAGATACGCAGTATTTT. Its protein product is CASSPGLAGSNTDTQYF.

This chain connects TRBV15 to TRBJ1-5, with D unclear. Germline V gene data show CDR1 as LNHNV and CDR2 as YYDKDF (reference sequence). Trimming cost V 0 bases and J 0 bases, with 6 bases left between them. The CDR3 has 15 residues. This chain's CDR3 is CATSREGYSNQPQHF. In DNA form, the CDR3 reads TGTGCCACCAGCAGAGAGGGTTATAGCAATCAGCCCCAGCATTTT.

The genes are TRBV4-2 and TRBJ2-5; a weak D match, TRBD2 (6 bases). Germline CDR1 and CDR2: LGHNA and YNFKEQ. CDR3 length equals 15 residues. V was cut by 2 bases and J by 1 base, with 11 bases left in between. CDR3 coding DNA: TGTGCCAGCAGCCAATGGGGAGCGGGCCAAGAGACCCAGTACTTC. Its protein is CASSQWGAGQETQYF.

CDR3 coding DNA: TGCAGTGCTAGAGGGGAGGCGGTGGAGACCCAGTACTTC. Protein sequence: CSARGEAVETQYF. V gene TRBV20-1 combines with J gene TRBJ2-5; perhaps TRBD2 as D (6 bases). Germline lookup yields CDR1 DFQATT and CDR2 SNEGSKA (reference sequence). This CDR3 contains 13 residues. V lost 1 base to trimming and J lost 5 bases, with 11 bases between them.

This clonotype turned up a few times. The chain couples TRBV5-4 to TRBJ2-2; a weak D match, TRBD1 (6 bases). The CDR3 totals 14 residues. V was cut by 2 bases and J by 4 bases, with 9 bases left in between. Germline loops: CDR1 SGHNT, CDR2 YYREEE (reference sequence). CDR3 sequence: CASSFSGATGELFF. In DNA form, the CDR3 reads TGTGCCAGCAGCTTTTCAGGGGCCACCGGGGAGCTGTTTTTT.

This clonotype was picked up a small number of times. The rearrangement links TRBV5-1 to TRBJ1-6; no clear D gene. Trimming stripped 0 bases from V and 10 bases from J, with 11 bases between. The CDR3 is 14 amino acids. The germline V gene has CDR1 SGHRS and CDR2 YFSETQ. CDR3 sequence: CASSLDLKESPLHF. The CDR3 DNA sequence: TGCGCCAGCAGCTTGGACCTTAAGGAGTCACCCCTCCACTTT.

CDR3 sequence: CASSTLGGGTEAFF. The CDR3 bases are TGTGCCAGCAGCACATTAGGCGGAGGCACTGAAGCTTTCTTT. The chain combines TRBV7-8 with TRBJ1-1; the D is unclear. Germline V gene sequence: CDR1 SGHVS, CDR2 FQNEAQ. V lost 5 bases and J lost 4, with 14 bases in between. The CDR3 runs to 14 residues. The variable domain in full, completed from reference TRBV7-8 and TRBJ1-1, reads GAGVSQSPRYKVAKRGQDVALRCDPISGHVSLFWYQQALGQGPEFLTYFQNEAQLDKSGLPSDRFFAERPEGSVSTLKIQRTQQEDSAVYLCASSTLGGGTEAFFGQGTRLTVV.

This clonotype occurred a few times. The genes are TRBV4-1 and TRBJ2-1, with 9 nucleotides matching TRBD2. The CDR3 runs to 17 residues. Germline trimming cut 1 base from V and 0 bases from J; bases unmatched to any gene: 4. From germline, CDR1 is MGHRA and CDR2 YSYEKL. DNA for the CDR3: TGCGCCAGCAGCCAAGGCGGGAGGGGTGGCTCCTACAATGAGCAGTTCTTC. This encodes CASSQGGRGGSYNEQFF.

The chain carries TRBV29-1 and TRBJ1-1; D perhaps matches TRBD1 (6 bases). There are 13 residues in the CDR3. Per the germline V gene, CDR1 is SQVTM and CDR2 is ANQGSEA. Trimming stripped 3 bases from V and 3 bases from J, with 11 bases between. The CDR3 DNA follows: TGCAGCGTTGAGGACAGAGATTACACTGAAGCTTTCTTT. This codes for CSVEDRDYTEAFF.

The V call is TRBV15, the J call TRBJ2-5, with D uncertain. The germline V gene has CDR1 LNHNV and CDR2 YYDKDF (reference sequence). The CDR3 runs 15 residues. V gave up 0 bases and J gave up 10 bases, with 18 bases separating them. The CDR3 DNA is TGTGCCACCAGCAGAGATATTAGCCATATGGGTGGCCAGTACTTC. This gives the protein CATSRDISHMGGQYF.

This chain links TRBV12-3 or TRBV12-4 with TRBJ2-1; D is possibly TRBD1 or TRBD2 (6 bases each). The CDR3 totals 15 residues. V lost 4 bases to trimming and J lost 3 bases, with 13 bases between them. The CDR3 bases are TGTGCCAGCAGTTCGGGGGCGGGGAACTACAATGAGCAGTTCTTC. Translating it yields CASSSGAGNYNEQFF.

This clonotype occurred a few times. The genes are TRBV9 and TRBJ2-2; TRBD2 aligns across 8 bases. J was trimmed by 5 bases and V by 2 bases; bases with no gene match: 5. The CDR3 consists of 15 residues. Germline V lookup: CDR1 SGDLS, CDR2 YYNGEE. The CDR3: CASSVSGKKTGELFF. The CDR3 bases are TGTGCCAGCAGCGTTAGCGGGAAGAAGACCGGGGAGCTGTTTTTT.

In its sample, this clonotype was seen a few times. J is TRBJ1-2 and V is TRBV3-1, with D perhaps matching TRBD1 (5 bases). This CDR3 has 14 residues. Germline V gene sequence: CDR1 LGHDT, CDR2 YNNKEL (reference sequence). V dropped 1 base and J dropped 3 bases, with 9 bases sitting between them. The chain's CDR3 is CASSQGAGDYGYTF. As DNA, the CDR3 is TGTGCCAGCAGCCAAGGGGCGGGGGACTATGGCTACACCTTC.

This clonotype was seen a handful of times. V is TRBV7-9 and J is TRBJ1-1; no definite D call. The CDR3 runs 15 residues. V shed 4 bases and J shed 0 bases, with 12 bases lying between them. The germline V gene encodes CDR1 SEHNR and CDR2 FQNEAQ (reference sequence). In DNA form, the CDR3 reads TGTGCCAGCAGCTCCCGCAGCGCCATGAACACTGAAGCTTTCTTT. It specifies CASSSRSAMNTEAFF.

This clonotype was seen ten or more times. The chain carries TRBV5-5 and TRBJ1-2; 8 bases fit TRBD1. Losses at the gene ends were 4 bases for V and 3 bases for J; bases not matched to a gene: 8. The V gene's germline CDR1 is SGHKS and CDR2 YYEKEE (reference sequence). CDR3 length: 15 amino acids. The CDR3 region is CASSIIPGQDYGYTF. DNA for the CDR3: TGTGCCAGCAGCATCATACCGGGACAGGACTATGGCTACACCTTC.

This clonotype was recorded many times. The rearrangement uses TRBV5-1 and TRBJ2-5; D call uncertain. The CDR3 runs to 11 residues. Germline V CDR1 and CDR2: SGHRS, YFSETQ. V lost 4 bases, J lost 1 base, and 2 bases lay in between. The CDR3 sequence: CASSVQETQYF. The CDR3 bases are TGCGCCAGCAGCGTCCAAGAGACCCAGTACTTC. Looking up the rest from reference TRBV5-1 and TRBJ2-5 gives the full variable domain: KAGVTQTPRYLIKTRGQQVTLSCSPISGHRSVSWYQQTPGQGLQFLFEYFSETQRNKGNFPGRFSGRQFSNSRSEMNVSTLELGDSALYLCASSVQETQYFGPGTRLLVL.

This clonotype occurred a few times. In DNA form, the CDR3 reads TGCGCCAGCAGCTCCCCGGGGACTCTCTCTGAAGCTTTCTTT. Translating gives CASSSPGTLSEAFF. This sequence joins TRBV5-1 and TRBJ1-1, with D tentatively TRBD1 (5 bases). Trimming shortened V by 3 bases and J by 6 bases, and 15 bases separated the two germline ends. The CDR3 is 14 amino acids. Germline V gene sequence: CDR1 SGHRS, CDR2 YFSETQ.

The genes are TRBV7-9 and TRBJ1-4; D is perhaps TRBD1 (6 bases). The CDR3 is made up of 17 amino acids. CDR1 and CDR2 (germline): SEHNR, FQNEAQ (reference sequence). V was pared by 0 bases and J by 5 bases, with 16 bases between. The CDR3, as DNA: TGTGCCAGCAGCTTAGCCCCAGACAGGCTCAGAAATGAAAAACTGTTTTTT. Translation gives CASSLAPDRLRNEKLFF.

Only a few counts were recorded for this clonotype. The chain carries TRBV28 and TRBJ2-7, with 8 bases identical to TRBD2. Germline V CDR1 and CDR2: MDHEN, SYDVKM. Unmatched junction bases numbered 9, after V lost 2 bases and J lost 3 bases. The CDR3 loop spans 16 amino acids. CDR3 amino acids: CASSLPGLALYYEQYF. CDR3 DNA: TGTGCCAGCAGTTTACCTGGACTAGCCTTATACTACGAGCAGTACTTC.

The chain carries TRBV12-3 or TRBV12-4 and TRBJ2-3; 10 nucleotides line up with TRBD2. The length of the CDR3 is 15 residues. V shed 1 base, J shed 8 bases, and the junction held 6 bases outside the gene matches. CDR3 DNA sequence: TGTGCCAGCAGTTTAGTTAGCGGGAGGCGTGGTACGCAGTATTTT. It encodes CASSLVSGRRGTQYF.

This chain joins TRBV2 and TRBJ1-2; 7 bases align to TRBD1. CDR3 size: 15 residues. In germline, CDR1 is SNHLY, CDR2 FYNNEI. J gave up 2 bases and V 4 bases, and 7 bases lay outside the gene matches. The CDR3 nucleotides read TGTGCCAGCAGTGTGCTTAACAGGGGAAACTATGGCTACACCTTC. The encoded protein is CASSVLNRGNYGYTF.

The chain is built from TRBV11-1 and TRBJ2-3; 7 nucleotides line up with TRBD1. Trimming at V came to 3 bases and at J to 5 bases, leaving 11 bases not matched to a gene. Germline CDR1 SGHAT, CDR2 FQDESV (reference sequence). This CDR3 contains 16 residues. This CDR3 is CASSFYTGVHGDTQYF. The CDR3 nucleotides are TGTGCCAGCAGCTTTTATACAGGGGTGCATGGAGATACGCAGTATTTT.

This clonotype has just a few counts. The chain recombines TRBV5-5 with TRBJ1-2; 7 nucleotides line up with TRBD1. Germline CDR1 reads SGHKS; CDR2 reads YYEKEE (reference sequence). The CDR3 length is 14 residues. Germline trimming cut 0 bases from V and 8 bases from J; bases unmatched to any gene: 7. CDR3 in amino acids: CASSLEGQFGGYTF. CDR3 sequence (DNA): TGTGCCAGCAGCTTGGAGGGACAGTTTGGGGGCTACACCTTC.